Included here is one T cell receptor (beta chain) sequence, with context. These data belong to a study of blood T cell repertoires in COVID-19. Study details: T cells, B-cell-depleted T cells, or PBMCs provided the cDNA or gDNA that served as material.

Authors' processing steps: It was from reference gene primer amplification that nucleated cell counts were estimated. Data came from immunoSEQ multiplex PCR; TCRdb stores just in-frame clones and leaves some out. The V and J calls and clone size are taken from that table; D and trimming were inferred from the DNA. This sample yields roughly 60,000 clones, of which around 82% are seen a single time; approximately 16% belongs to the top ten. V lost 3 bases to trimming and J lost 6 bases; unmatched junction nucleotides: 1. There are 13 residues in the CDR3. The germline CDR1 and CDR2 sequences are WNHNN and SYGVQD (reference sequence).

The chain uses TRBV10-1 and TRBJ1-2; 10 nucleotides align to TRBD1. The sequence was collected from a man between 60 and 75 years old with COVID-19, enrolled during active disease. What was sequenced was peripheral blood. The DNA of the CDR3 is TGCGCCAGCAGTGAAGGACAGGGGGATGGCTACACCTTC. This translates into CASSEGQGDGYTF.